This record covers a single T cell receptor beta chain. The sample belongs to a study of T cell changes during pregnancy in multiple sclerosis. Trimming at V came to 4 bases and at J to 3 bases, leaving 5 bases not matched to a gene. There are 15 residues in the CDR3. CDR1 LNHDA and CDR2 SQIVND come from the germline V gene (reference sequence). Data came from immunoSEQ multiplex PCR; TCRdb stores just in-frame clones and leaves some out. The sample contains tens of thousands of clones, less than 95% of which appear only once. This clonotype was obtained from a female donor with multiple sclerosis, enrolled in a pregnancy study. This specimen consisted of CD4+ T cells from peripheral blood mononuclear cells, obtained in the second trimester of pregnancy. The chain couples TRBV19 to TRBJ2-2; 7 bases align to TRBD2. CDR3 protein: CASSKGGRYTGELFF. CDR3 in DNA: TGTGCCAGTAGTAAGGGCGGGAGATACACCGGGGAGCTGTTTTTT.